This TCR beta chain came from a study of blood T cell repertoires in COVID-19. Sequencing used immunoSEQ multiplex PCR; TCRdb keeps in-frame clones, though not all of them. The data hold about 28,000 clones, with roughly 85% observed a single time. Trimming removed 5 bases from V and 0 bases from J, with 23 bases in between. The germline CDR1 and CDR2 sequences are SGHTA and FQGNSA. This CDR3 has 19 residues. This clone turned up a few times. The sample was peripheral blood. The chain uses TRBV7-2 and TRBJ1-3; TRBD1 might be the D (5 bases). This receptor was taken from a human donor in a cohort sampled during active COVID-19. The chain's CDR3 is CASSADSRSGWLSGNTIYF. The CDR3 region has the DNA TGTGCCAGCAGCGCCGACAGCAGGTCCGGATGGCTCTCTGGAAACACCATATATTTT.